The clone carrying this T cell receptor beta chain has a count of ten or more. This specimen belongs to a study of human T cells and chemical hapten exposure. The overall study: Minor pooled library volume differences mainly drove per-sample TCR yield variation.

The CDR3 loop spans 14 amino acids. V was trimmed by 1 base and J by 1 base, leaving 7 bases between them. Germline CDR1 MDHEN, CDR2 SYDVKM. MiXCR, applied by TCRdb to the RACE reads, yields one record per CDR3 protein. The repertoire has about 380,000 distinct CDR3 sequences, approximately 5.1% of them found once; the top ten carry approximately 2.8%. Time point reported: pre-sensitization, week 0. Described treatment: therapeutic diphenylcyclopropenone sensitization with weekly scalp DPC. V and J are TRBV28 and TRBJ2-5; D is perhaps TRBD1 (5 bases). The source is a woman aged 45-65 years with alopecia areata. Some clones in this sample may be carry-over from other donors' samples. The sample here was whole blood, taken in connection with sensitization to the hapten diphenylcyclopropenone (DPC). For the CDR3, the DNA is TGTGCCAGCAGTTTATCAGGGCTCCAAGAGACCCAGTACTTC. Protein product: CASSLSGLQETQYF.